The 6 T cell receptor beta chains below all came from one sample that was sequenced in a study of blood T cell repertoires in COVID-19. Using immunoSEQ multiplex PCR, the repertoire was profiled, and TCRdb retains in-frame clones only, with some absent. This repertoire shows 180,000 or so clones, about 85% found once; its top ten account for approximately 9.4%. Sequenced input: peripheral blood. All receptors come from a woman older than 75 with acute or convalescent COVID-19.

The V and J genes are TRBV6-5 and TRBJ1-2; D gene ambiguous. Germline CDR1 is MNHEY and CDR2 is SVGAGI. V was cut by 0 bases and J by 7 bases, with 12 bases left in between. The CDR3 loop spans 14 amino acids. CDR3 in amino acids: CASSYSITDGGYTF. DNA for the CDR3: TGTGCCAGCAGTTACTCAATTACAGACGGTGGCTACACCTTC.

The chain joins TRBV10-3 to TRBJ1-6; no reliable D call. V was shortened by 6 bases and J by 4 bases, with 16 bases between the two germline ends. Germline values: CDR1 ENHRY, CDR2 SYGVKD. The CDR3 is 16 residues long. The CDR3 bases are TGTGCCATCAGACCTCAACTCGGGGATTATAATTCACCCCTCCACTTT. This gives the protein CAIRPQLGDYNSPLHF.

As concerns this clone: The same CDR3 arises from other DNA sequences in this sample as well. Here the CDR3 reads CAISESAGQETQYF. The CDR3 DNA reads TGTGCCATCAGTGAGTCAGCAGGGCAAGAGACCCAGTACTTC. The chain joins TRBV10-3 to TRBJ2-5; TRBD1 is a possible D gene (5 bases). Deletions cut 0 bases from V and 2 bases from J, with 7 bases between. The CDR3 totals 14 residues. The germline gives CDR1 ENHRY, CDR2 SYGVKD.

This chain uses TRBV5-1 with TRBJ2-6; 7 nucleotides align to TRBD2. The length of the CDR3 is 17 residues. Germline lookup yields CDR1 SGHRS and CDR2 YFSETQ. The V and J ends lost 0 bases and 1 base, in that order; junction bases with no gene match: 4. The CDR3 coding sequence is TGCGCCAGCAGCTTGGTGCTGGGAGGGTCTGGGGCCAACGTCCTGACTTTC. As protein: CASSLVLGGSGANVLTF.

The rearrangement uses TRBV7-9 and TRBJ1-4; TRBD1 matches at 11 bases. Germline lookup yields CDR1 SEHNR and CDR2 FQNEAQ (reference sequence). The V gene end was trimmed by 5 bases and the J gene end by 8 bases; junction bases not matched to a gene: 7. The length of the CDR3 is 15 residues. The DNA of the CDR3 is TGTGCCAGCAGCCGTGGACAGGGGGCGTTGGAAAAACTGTTTTTT. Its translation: CASSRGQGALEKLFF.

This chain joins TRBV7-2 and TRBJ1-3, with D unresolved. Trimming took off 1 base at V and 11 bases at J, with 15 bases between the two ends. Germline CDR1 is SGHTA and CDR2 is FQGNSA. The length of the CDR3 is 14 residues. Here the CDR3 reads CASSLGGNGVAIYF. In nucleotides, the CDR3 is TGTGCCAGCAGCTTAGGAGGGAACGGGGTTGCCATATATTTT. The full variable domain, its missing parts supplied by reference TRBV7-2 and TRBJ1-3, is GAGVSQSPSNKVTEKGKDVELRCDPISGHTALYWYRQSLGQGLEFLIYFQGNSAPDKSGLPSDRFSAERTGGSVSTLTIQRTQQEDSAVYLCASSLGGNGVAIYFGEGSWLTVV.